Presented here are 6 T cell receptor beta chains from one specimen sequenced in a study of cytomegalovirus exposure and HLA in healthy donors. The study ran its PCR with 60 Vbeta and 13 Jbeta primers. Using immunoSEQ multiplex PCR, the repertoire was profiled, and TCRdb retains in-frame clones only, with some absent. The sample yields 200,000 to 250,000 clones, around 75% seen once. The sequencing input was PBMCs. These TCRs come from a woman in her 30s in good health and CMV-seronegative.

V and J are TRBV5-1 and TRBJ2-7, with 10 nucleotides matching TRBD1. Trimming removed 4 bases from V and 2 bases from J; junction bases left unmatched: 3. The germline V gene has CDR1 SGHRS and CDR2 YFSETQ. The CDR3 covers 14 residues. The CDR3 bases are TGCGCCAGCAGCGGACAGGGGGGAACCTACGAGCAGTACTTC. Its translation is CASSGQGGTYEQYF.

Concerning this clone itself: The sample has other DNA sequences that encode this CDR3 too. The genes are TRBV27 and TRBJ2-5, with D uncertain. CDR1 is MNHEY, CDR2 SMNVEV, per germline (reference sequence). This CDR3 comprises 13 residues. V shed 3 bases and J shed 3 bases, with 8 bases lying between them. CDR3 bases: TGTGCCAGCAGTTTGGCAGAAGAAGAGACCCAGTACTTC. Its translation is CASSLAEEETQYF.

This rearrangement joins TRBV6-6 to TRBJ1-3; 7 nucleotides line up with TRBD1. The CDR3 covers 15 residues. CDR1 and CDR2 (germline): MNHNY, SVGAGI (reference sequence). The V and J ends lost 3 bases and 0 bases, in that order; junction bases with no gene match: 2. CDR3 coding DNA: TGTGCCAGCAGTTATACAGGGGTCTCTGGAAACACCATATATTTT. It codes for CASSYTGVSGNTIYF.

CDR3 protein: CASMPQGFAGELFF. The CDR3 nucleotides are TGTGCCAGCATGCCTCAGGGTTTCGCCGGGGAGCTGTTTTTT. The rearrangement links TRBV2 to TRBJ2-2; a possible D gene is TRBD1 (5 bases). The CDR3 is 14 amino acids. In germline, CDR1 is SNHLY, CDR2 FYNNEI. V was trimmed by 7 bases and J by 6 bases, leaving 15 bases between them.

This clone was picked up a small number of times. The genes are TRBV5-1 and TRBJ2-7; TRBD2 matches 12 bases. With V trimmed by 2 bases and J by 5 bases, 5 bases remained unmatched. This CDR3 contains 15 residues. Germline V lookup: CDR1 SGHRS, CDR2 YFSETQ. The CDR3 reads CASSFLAGGLNEQYF. CDR3 DNA sequence: TGCGCCAGCAGCTTTCTAGCGGGGGGGCTAAACGAGCAGTACTTC.

The chain employs TRBV7-9 and TRBJ2-1; the D gene is possibly TRBD2 (5 bases). This CDR3 is built from 15 residues. V was clipped by 5 bases and J by 0 bases, with 11 bases between them. Germline lookup yields CDR1 SEHNR and CDR2 FQNEAQ (reference sequence). In nucleotides, the CDR3 is TGTGCCAGCAGCATGACTAAACCCTCCTACAATGAGCAGTTCTTC. Amino acids: CASSMTKPSYNEQFF.